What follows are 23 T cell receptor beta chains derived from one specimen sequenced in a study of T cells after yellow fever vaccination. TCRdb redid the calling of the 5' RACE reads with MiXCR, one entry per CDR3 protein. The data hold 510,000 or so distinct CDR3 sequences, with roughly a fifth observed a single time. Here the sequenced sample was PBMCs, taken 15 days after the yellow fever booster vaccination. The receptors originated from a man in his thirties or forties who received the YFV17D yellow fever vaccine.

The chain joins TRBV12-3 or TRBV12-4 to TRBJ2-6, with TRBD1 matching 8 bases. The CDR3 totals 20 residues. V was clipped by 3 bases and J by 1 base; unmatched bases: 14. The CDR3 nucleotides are TGTGCCAGCAGTTTCCAATTTTCCGGGACAGGCTCATCTGGGGCCAACGTCCTGACTTTC. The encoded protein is CASSFQFSGTGSSGANVLTF.

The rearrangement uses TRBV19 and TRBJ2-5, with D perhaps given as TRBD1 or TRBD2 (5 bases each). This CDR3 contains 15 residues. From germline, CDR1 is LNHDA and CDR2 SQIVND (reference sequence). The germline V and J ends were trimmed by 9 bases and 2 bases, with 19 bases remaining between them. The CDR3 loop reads CASGAQGKGQETQYF. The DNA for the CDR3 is TGTGCCAGCGGGGCTCAGGGTAAGGGACAAGAGACCCAGTACTTC.

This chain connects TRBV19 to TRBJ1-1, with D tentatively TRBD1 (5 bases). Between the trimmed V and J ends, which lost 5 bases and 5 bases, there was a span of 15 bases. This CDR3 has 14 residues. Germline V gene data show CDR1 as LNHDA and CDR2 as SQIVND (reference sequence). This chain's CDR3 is CASSSGLSRTEAFF. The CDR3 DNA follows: TGTGCCAGTAGTTCGGGACTTTCTCGGACTGAAGCTTTCTTT.

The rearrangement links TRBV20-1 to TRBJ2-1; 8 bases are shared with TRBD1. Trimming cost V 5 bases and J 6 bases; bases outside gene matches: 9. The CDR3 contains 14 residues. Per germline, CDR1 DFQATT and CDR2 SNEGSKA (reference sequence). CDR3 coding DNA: TGCAGTGCTGTACGGACAGGGTTTGTCAATGAGCAGTTCTTC. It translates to CSAVRTGFVNEQFF.

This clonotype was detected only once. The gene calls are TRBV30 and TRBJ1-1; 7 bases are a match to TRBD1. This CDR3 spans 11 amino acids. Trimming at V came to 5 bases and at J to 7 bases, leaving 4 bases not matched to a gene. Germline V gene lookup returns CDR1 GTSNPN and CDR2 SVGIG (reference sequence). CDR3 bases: TGTGCCTGGGGCGGACAGGTTGAAGCTTTCTTT. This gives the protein CAWGGQVEAFF.

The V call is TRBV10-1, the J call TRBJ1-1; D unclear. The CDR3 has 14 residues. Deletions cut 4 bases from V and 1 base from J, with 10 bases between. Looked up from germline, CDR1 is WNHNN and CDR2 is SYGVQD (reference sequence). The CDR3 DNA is TGCGCCAGCAGTGGAACAGCGGGGAACACTGAAGCTTTCTTT. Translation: CASSGTAGNTEAFF.

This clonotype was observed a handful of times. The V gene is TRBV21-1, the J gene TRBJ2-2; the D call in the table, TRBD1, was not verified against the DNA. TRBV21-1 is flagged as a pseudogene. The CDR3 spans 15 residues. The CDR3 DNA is TGTGCCAGCAGCAAATGGGGACAGTCTTCCCGGGAGCTGTTTTTT. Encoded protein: CASSKWGQSSRELFF.

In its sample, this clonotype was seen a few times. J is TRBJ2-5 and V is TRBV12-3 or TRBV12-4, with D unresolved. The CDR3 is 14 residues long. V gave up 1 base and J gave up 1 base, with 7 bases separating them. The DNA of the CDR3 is TGTGCCAGCAGTTTAGTCAGAAGCCAAGAGACCCAGTACTTC. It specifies CASSLVRSQETQYF.

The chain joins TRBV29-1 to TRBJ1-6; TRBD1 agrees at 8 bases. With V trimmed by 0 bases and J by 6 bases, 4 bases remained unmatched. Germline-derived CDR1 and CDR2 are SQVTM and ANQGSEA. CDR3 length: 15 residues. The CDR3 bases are TGCAGCGTTGAAGACGGCAGGGGGCCTAATTCACCCCTCCACTTT. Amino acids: CSVEDGRGPNSPLHF.

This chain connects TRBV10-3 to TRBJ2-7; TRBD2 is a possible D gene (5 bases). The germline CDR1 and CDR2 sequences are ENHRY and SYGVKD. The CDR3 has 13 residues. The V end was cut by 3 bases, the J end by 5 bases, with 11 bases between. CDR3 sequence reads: CAISDDYLHEQYF. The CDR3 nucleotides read TGTGCCATCAGTGATGACTACTTGCACGAGCAGTACTTC.

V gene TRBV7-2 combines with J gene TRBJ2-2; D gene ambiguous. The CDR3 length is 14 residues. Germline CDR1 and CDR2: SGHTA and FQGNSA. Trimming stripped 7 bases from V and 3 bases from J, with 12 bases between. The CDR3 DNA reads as TGTGCCAGCAAACAAGGGCCGGACACCGGGGAGCTGTTTTTT. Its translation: CASKQGPDTGELFF.

The CDR3 is CASKVGGSNTGELFF. Written as DNA, the CDR3 is TGTGCCAGCAAGGTCGGGGGGTCGAACACCGGGGAGCTGTTTTTT. This sequence joins TRBV5-4 and TRBJ2-2; TRBD2 agrees at 7 bases. V was clipped by 6 bases and J by 0 bases; unmatched bases: 5. The CDR3 is 15 amino acids. Germline loops: CDR1 SGHNT, CDR2 YYREEE (reference sequence).

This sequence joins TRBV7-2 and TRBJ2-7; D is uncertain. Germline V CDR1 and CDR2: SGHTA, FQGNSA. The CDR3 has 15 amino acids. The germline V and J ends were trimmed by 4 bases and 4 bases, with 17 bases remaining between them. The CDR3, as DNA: TGTGCCAGCAGCTCATGGCCCGCGATGGCATACGAGCAGTACTTC. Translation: CASSSWPAMAYEQYF.

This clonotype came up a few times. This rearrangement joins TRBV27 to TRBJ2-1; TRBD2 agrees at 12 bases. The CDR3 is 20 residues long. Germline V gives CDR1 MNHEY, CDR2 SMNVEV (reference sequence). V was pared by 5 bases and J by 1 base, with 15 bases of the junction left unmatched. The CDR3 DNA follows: TGTGCCAGCAGTCCCCTTCGGACTAGCGGGACTTCGCCGTCCTACAATGAGCAGTTCTTC. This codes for CASSPLRTSGTSPSYNEQFF.

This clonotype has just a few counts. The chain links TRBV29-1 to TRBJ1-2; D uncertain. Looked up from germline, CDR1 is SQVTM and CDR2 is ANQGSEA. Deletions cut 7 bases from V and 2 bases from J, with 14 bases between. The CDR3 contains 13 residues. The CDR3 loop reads CSDHSPGNYGYTF. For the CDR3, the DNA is TGCAGCGACCATTCCCCGGGGAACTATGGCTACACCTTC.

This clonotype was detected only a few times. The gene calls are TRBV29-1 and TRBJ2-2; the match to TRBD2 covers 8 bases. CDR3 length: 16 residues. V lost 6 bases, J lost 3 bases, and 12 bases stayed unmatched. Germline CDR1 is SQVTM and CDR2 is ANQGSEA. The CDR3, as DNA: TGCAGCGTGACGGGGGGGCGGGGGTGGGACACCGGGGAGCTGTTTTTT. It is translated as CSVTGGRGWDTGELFF.

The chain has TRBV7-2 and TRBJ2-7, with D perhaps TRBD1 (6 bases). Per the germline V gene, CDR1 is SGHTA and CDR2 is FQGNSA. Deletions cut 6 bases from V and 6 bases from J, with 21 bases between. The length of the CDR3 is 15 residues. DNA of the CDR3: TGTGCCAGCAGTTTACCTCAGGATCCCAGGGGCGAGCAGTACTTC. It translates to CASSLPQDPRGEQYF.

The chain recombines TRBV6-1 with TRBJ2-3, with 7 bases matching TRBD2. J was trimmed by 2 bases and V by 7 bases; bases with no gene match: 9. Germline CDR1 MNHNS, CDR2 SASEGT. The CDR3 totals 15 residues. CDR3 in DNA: TGTGCCAGCAACGAAGCGGGGAGTGACACAGATACGCAGTATTTT. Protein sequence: CASNEAGSDTDTQYF.

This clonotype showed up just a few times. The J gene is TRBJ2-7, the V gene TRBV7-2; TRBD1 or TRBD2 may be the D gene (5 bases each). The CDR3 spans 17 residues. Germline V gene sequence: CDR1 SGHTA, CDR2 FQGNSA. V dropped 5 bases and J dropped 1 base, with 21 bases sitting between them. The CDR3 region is CASSPNSGGTYSYEQYF. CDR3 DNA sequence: TGTGCCAGCAGCCCGAATTCGGGTGGGACGTATTCCTACGAGCAGTACTTC.

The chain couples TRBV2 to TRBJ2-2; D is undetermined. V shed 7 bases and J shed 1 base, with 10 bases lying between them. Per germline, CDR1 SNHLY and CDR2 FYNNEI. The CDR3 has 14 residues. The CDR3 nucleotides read TGTGCCAGCATTATAGGGTTGAACACCGGGGAGCTGTTTTTT. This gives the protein CASIIGLNTGELFF.

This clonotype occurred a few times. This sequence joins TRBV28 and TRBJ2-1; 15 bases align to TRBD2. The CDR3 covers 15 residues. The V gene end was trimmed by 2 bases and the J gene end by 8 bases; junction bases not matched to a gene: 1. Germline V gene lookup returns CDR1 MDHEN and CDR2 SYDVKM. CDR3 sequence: CASSLGTSGRYEQFF. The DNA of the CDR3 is TGTGCCAGCAGTTTAGGGACTAGCGGGAGGTATGAGCAGTTCTTC.

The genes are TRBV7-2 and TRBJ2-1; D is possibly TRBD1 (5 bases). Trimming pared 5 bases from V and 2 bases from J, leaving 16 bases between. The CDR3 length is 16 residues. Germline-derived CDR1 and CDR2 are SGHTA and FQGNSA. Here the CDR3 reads CASSTTYRQTYNEQFF. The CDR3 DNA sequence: TGTGCCAGCAGCACAACTTACCGACAGACCTACAATGAGCAGTTCTTC.

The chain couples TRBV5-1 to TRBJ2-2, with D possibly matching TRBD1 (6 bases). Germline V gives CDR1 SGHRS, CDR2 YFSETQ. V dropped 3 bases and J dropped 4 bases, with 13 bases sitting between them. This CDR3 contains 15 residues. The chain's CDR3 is CASSSPGAITGELFF. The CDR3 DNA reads TGCGCCAGCAGCTCCCCAGGGGCTATCACCGGGGAGCTGTTTTTT.